The rows below give T cell receptor beta chains drawn from one sample of a study of T cell responses to AZD1222 COVID-19 vaccine. Only in-frame clones appear in the TCRdb table, and some are missing; sequencing was by immunoSEQ multiplex PCR. The repertoire includes some 160,000 clones, approximately 90% of them detected once, and approximately 1% sits in the top ten. This material consisted of peripheral blood, taken 28 days after the second AZD1222 dose. Source of these receptors: an adult who received the AZD1222 COVID-19 vaccine. Each CDR3 is given with its conserved first and last residue. Fields, in order: clone size, CDR3 length, D gene, J gene, V gene, CDR3 DNA, CDR3 protein. A D gene is named only where the DNA matches it firmly. Some rows have no size entry. The others give once, few or many, or a class for an expanded clone.

>NA|17|NA|TRBJ2-7|TRBV1
TGCACCAGCAGCCAAGACTCCGTTTTGCCCAGCTCCTACGAGCAGTACTTC
CTSSQDSVLPSSYEQYF
>NA|11|NA|TRBJ2-7|TRBV6-1
TGTGCCAGCAGTGAAAGGTACGAGCAGTACTTC
CASSERYEQYF
>NA|12|NA|TRBJ1-5|TRBV12-5
TGTGCTAGTGGCGACTCTAATCAGCCCCAGCATTTT
CASGDSNQPQHF
>NA|15|TRBD2|TRBJ2-2|TRBV5-1
TGCGCCAGCAGCGCGGGACTAGCGAACACCGGGGAGCTGTTTTTT
CASSAGLANTGELFF
>few|14|TRBD1|TRBJ1-2|TRBV18
TGTGCCAGCTCACCGGTGGGACAGGGATATGGCTACACCTTC
CASSPVGQGYGYTF
>NA|16|TRBD1|TRBJ1-1|TRBV2
TGTGCCAGCAGGGGTCCAGGGGGCGCGAAGAGGGCTGAAGCTTTCTTT
CASRGPGGAKRAEAFF
>NA|12|TRBD1|TRBJ2-7|TRBV12-3/TRBV12-4
TGTGCCAGCAGTAGACAGGGGAGTGAGCAGTACTTC
CASSRQGSEQYF
>NA|15|NA|TRBJ1-6|TRBV4-1
TGCGCCAGCAGCCAACAGGGAGGAGGGACTTCACCCCTCCACTTT
CASSQQGGGTSPLHF
>once|14|NA|TRBJ2-4|TRBV5-4
TGTGCCAGCAGCTTCGGCAGGTCTAAAAACATTCAGTACTTC
CASSFGRSKNIQYF
>few|13|NA|TRBJ2-7|TRBV6-5
TGTGCCAGCGGGATGGTGGGACCCTACGAGCAGTACTTC
CASGMVGPYEQYF
>NA|15|NA|TRBJ1-2|TRBV5-4
TGTGCCAGCAGCTCGGACAGCTTATTCGGCTATGGCTACACCTTC
CASSSDSLFGYGYTF
>NA|15|NA|TRBJ1-1|TRBV7-9
TGTGCCAGCAGCCAGCGAGGGGGGTTGAACACTGAAGCTTTCTTT
CASSQRGGLNTEAFF
>few|12|TRBD1|TRBJ1-2|TRBV10-2
TGCGCCAGCAAAGGACAGGACTATGGCTACACCTTC
CASKGQDYGYTF
>NA|16|NA|TRBJ1-6|TRBV5-6
TGTGCCAGCAGCTTGTCTCCACACGGCTATAATTCACCCCTCCACTTT
CASSLSPHGYNSPLHF
>NA|14|TRBD1|TRBJ1-4|TRBV5-4
TGTGCCAGCAGCTTGGCGCAGGGGGACGAAAAACTGTTTTTT
CASSLAQGDEKLFF
>NA|14|NA|TRBJ1-1|TRBV6-1
TGTGCCAGCAGTGAGGACAGAGTGAACACTGAAGCTTTCTTT
CASSEDRVNTEAFF
>NA|13|NA|TRBJ2-5|TRBV12-5
TGTGCTAGTGGGTCACAGGGTAGAGAGACCCAGTACTTC
CASGSQGRETQYF
>NA|12|NA|TRBJ2-3|TRBV3-1/TRBV3-2
TGTGCCAGCAGGCAGGGCACAGATACGCAGTATTTT
CASRQGTDTQYF
>NA|13|NA|TRBJ1-1|TRBV6-5
TGTGCCAGCTACAGGGATCTGAACACTGAAGCTTTCTTT
CASYRDLNTEAFF
>NA|17|TRBD1|TRBJ2-7|TRBV25-1
TGTGCCAGCAGTGAAAAAATCCCCCGGGACAGGGGGCACGAGCAGTACTTC
CASSEKIPRDRGHEQYF
>NA|16|NA|TRBJ1-1|TRBV4-1
TGCGCCAGCAGTCCTATCAGGGCAGGGAGGAGGACTGAAGCTTTCTTT
CASSPIRAGRRTEAFF
>NA|13|NA|TRBJ1-3|TRBV7-9
TGTGCCAGCAGCTCCCTGGGGGGAAACACCATATATTTT
CASSSLGGNTIYF
>NA|11|NA|TRBJ1-5|TRBV5-8
TGTGCCAGCAGCTTCGATCAGCCCCAGCATTTT
CASSFDQPQHF
>NA|17|NA|TRBJ1-6|TRBV19
TGTGCCAGTAGTATAGGTGGGGCGAGCTCCTATAATTCACCCCTCCACTTT
CASSIGGASSYNSPLHF
>NA|15|NA|TRBJ1-3|TRBV5-4
TGTGCCAGCAGCTTGGCGGTGAACTCTGGAAACACCATATATTTT
CASSLAVNSGNTIYF
>NA|16|TRBD2|TRBJ2-4|TRBV3-1/TRBV3-2
TGTGCCAGCAGCTATGGACTAGCGGGGGAAAGAAACATTCAGTACTTC
CASSYGLAGERNIQYF
>once|17|TRBD2|TRBJ2-7|TRBV14
TGTGCCAGCAGCCAAGGCTGGCTAGCGGTACCTTCCTACGAGCAGTACTTC
CASSQGWLAVPSYEQYF